The clone carrying this TCR beta chain was detected only once. The assay was immunoSEQ multiplex PCR, and TCRdb's table has in-frame clones only and misses some. The data contain tens of thousands of clones, about 94% of them singletons. This sample is part of a study of T cell changes during pregnancy in multiple sclerosis. This clonotype was sampled from a female donor with multiple sclerosis, enrolled in a pregnancy study. Sequenced here: CD8+ T cells from peripheral blood mononuclear cells, sampled after pregnancy.

The CDR3, as DNA: TGTGCCAGCAGCCTTGGTAGTGCCGGGGAGCTGTTTTTT. Translation: CASSLGSAGELFF. This chain connects TRBV28 to TRBJ2-2; D remains ambiguous. V was clipped by 6 bases and J by 6 bases, with 11 bases between them. The V gene's germline CDR1 is MDHEN and CDR2 SYDVKM. The CDR3 spans 13 residues.